A selection of T cell receptor beta chains follows, all from one sample in a study of blood T cell repertoires in COVID-19. TCRdb's table, derived via immunoSEQ multiplex PCR, lists solely in-frame clones and lacks some. The table shows roughly 340,000 clones, with about 93% occurring only once. Sequencing used peripheral blood. The receptors originated from a woman younger than 35 who had recovered from COVID-19. Each CDR3 is given with its conserved first and last residue. Size is omitted from some rows. Given values are once, few, many or a class for expanded clones.

v_call,clone_size,j_call,cdr3_aa
TRBV11-3,-,TRBJ2-2,CASSSGLNTGELFF
TRBV3-1/TRBV3-2,-,TRBJ2-2,CASSNTGELFF
TRBV7-9,-,TRBJ2-1,CASRGTGQGFGEQFF
TRBV2,once,TRBJ2-5,CASRDYQETQYF
TRBV5-1,-,TRBJ1-2,CASGSGTGGRGYTF
TRBV11-3,-,TRBJ2-1,CASSSRLAGNYNEQFF
TRBV18,-,TRBJ1-3,CASSLTTDRTGNTIYF
TRBV2,-,TRBJ2-3,CASSDWTSESGDTQYF
TRBV18,-,TRBJ2-1,CASSPWTSGSPGEQFF
TRBV11-2,-,TRBJ1-2,CASSLQGYGYTF
TRBV12-5,-,TRBJ1-5,CASGFGDRGQPQHF
TRBV20-1,-,TRBJ1-1,CSASWGRGFMNTEAFF
TRBV11-3,-,TRBJ2-3,CASSSDLAGPDTQYF
TRBV29-1,-,TRBJ1-1,CSVESAFF
TRBV6-2/TRBV6-3,-,TRBJ1-2,CASSRTTGGADGYTF
TRBV5-6,-,TRBJ1-5,CASSLAGVKNQPQHF
TRBV27,-,TRBJ1-5,CASSSGQGGIQPQHF
TRBV7-9,-,TRBJ2-5,CASSRNTLLAGGETQYF
TRBV19,-,TRBJ1-1,CASNWGRANTEAFF
TRBV27,once,TRBJ2-3,CASSPLKGGGSNTQYF
TRBV6-5,-,TRBJ1-5,CASSGLYSNQPQHF
TRBV12-3/TRBV12-4,-,TRBJ2-1,CASSRTVYNEQFF
TRBV11-3,-,TRBJ2-1,CASSLDPSHNEQFF
TRBV19,-,TRBJ1-5,CASSIRGGNQPQHF
TRBV5-4,-,TRBJ1-3,CASSKEGRRSGNTIYF
TRBV30,-,TRBJ1-1,CAWGSGQNTEAFF
TRBV18,-,TRBJ1-5,CASSPQAGNQPQHF
TRBV7-8,-,TRBJ2-2,CASSFRGTGELFF
TRBV4-3,-,TRBJ2-3,CASSQVYRRTDTQYF
TRBV7-8,-,TRBJ2-1,CASSFRGYNEQFF
TRBV7-2,-,TRBJ1-1,CAGGGGTEAFF
TRBV11-2,-,TRBJ2-3,CASSLVPSGMGADTQYF
TRBV6-5,-,TRBJ1-1,CASSYSTGVGGEAFF
TRBV5-1,-,TRBJ2-3,CASSPGRHGGTDTQYF
TRBV9,-,TRBJ1-5,CASSVGQNSNQPQHF
TRBV18,-,TRBJ1-5,CASSPRPGSDQPQHF
TRBV6-5,-,TRBJ1-5,CASGRGPQHF
TRBV6-2/TRBV6-3,-,TRBJ2-1,CASSYRSEQFF
TRBV4-3,-,TRBJ2-1,CASSPGPTGNEQFF
TRBV7-8,-,TRBJ2-1,CASSPTQDRNSYNEQFF
TRBV3-1/TRBV3-2,few,TRBJ1-1,CASSQKRLGNTEAFF
TRBV4-3,-,TRBJ1-4,CASSQDPGQVATNEKLFF
TRBV5-4,once,TRBJ2-5,CASSEIAGSQETQYF
TRBV12-5,-,TRBJ1-5,CASGLETGSQPQHF
TRBV29-1,few,TRBJ1-2,CSVLTGDNYGYTF
TRBV27,-,TRBJ1-4,CASSASTGVNEKLFF
TRBV24-1,-,TRBJ2-3,CATQTSGSVDTQYF